This T cell receptor beta chain was obtained from a study of shared clonotypes between healthy human individuals. Generated by immunoSEQ multiplex PCR, the TCRdb table keeps only in-frame clones and is missing some. The sample lists over 2,000,000 clones, roughly 93% occurring once. General study points: The rarefaction results pointed to incomplete sorted-subset sequencing despite large depth.

In the case of this clone: Its antigen is unidentified.

The CDR3 runs 10 residues. Germline assignment: CDR1 DFQATT and CDR2 SNEGSKA (reference sequence). Naive CD8 cells comprised CD45RO-negative, CCR7-positively selected cells, excluding terminally differentiated effector memory CD45RA+ cells. The sequencing input was naive CD8+ T cells from PBMCs. The rearrangement uses TRBV20-1 and TRBJ1-1; D is uncertain. This clonotype was obtained from a man in his late teens or twenties in good health. Some clones in this sample may be carry-over from other donors' samples. The chain's CDR3 is CNRLPQGAFF. The CDR3 coding sequence is TGCAACCGCTTGCCCCAAGGAGCTTTCTTT.